This T cell receptor (beta chain) was recorded in a study of CD8+ T cells in alopecia areata (dated by TCRdb to the late 2010s). Background for the entire study: Treated patients were enrolled in an open-label pilot trial of oral tofacitinib at 5 to 10 mg twice daily for moderate-to-severe alopecia areata. Tofacitinib was given for 6 to 18 months, followed by 6 months of follow-up off drug to assess delayed response and recurrence. High-throughput TCRbeta sequencing was used to examine T cell clonal expansion in alopecia areata in both the C3H/HeJ mouse model and human patients. Amplification of TCRbeta CDR3 regions was done by immunoSEQ multiplex PCR using 35 Vbeta forward primers and 13 Jbeta reverse primers. Clonality in the scalp was compared among normal scalp (n=4), patchy alopecia areata scalp (n=8), and alopecia totalis/universalis scalp (n=8). RNA was obtained with the PAXgene miRNA kit for fixed scalp, the miRNeasy kit for PBMCs, and the RNeasy kit for mouse skin. For the treated patients, the SALT score, which quantifies what percentage of scalp surface area is affected, served as the measure of disease severity. Human TCRbeta sequencing covered scalp tissue and sorted CD4+ and CD8+ peripheral blood T cells from patchy and totalis/universalis alopecia areata patients and healthy controls. Patients on tofacitinib were biopsied at baseline and after 4 and 24 weeks of treatment, and several of the patients also had a later scalp biopsy.

The germline V gene provides CDR1 SGHTA and CDR2 FQGNSA. Taken from cysteine to phenylalanine, the CDR3 has 16 residues. Just the 48-base CDR3 DNA is kept, in frame starting at base 1. Deletion took 5 bases off V and 1 base off J, with a span of 15 bases between the germline ends. In its sample, this clone was seen a few times. The antigen this receptor binds is unknown. No base-level quality is on record; no much larger clone is a single base apart. In the paper's terms, the time point label means: about 4 weeks on oral tofacitinib. The treatment or condition label here, explained by the study, means: oral pan-JAK inhibitor, 5-10 mg twice daily. Lesional scalp punch biopsies and peripheral blood were collected from alopecia areata patients. PBMCs were separated by density centrifugation and stained for CD3, CD4 and CD8, after which CD4+ and CD8+ T cells were sorted on a FACSAria. What the work shows at the level of the full study, not this receptor alone: Lesional scalp, especially in alopecia totalis/universalis, showed higher clonality and more expanded CD8+ clones than normal scalp, suggesting antigenic drive. TCR sequences shared between patients were less clear than in mice, possibly partly because of HLA diversity in the patient population. With tofacitinib, both scalp clonality and the number of expanded CD8+ clones among the top 100 scalp clones went down significantly. Unlike mouse skin, where gammadelta T cells dominate, normal human skin contains resident alphabeta T cells that get sequenced too, which complicates analysis of the scalp TCR repertoire. Because the treated cohort was small and included a single nonresponder, larger studies are needed to assess links between baseline CD8+ expansion and response. Many expanded lesional clones persisted in scalp and blood during tofacitinib treatment, which may partly explain relapse after stopping treatment.

Libraries were prepared through the immunoSEQ multiplex PCR assay. RNA was extracted from all samples and reverse transcribed into cDNA, which served as template for TCR sequencing. First-strand cDNA was synthesized using SuperScript III with a 2:1 mix of oligo-dT and random hexamers. A synthetic immune receptor repertoire was used to assess amplification bias, and residual bias was removed computationally. In the paper's pipeline: Raw reads were preprocessed to remove errors, and CDR3 was defined according to IMGT conventions as the region from the conserved cysteine to phenylalanine. Clonality was computed as 1 minus the Shannon entropy, with the entropy normalized by log2 of the number of productive unique TCRs. Whether scalp clones were CD4 or CD8 was inferred by matching scalp TCRbeta sequences against CD4 and CD8 repertoires sorted from blood. In its TCRdb copy, this immuneACCESS table keeps in-frame sequences only and misses some clones. Where compared with another copy, unresolved V genes explain less than half of these, and the others have no known cause. V and J calls and clone size follow that table, whereas D and trimming were derived from the DNA. In this sample the table shows under 150,000 clones, roughly four fifths of which occur a single time. Around a quarter of the sample rests with the top ten.

Sequences were derived from CD8+ T cells sorted from blood, sampled at week 4, from a patient treated with tofacitinib. The V and J genes are TRBV7-2 and TRBJ1-5; no D segment can be confidently identified. The TCR originated in a human donor with alopecia areata. The nucleotide sequence reads as follows: TGTGCCAGCAGCGACTTCACAGTGACGAGCAATCAGCCCCAGCATTTT. Protein translation: CASSDFTVTSNQPQHF. Extended through the reference TRBV7-2 and TRBJ1-5 proteins, this CDR3 yields the full variable domain: GAGVSQSPSNKVTEKGKDVELRCDPISGHTALYWYRQSLGQGLEFLIYFQGNSAPDKSGLPSDRFSAERTGGSVSTLTIQRTQQEDSAVYLCASSDFTVTSNQPQHFGDGTRLSIL.